The 25 T cell receptor beta chains below all came from one sample that was sequenced in a study of T-cell reconstitution after alpha-beta-depleted transplantation in children. The authors prepared the TCRbeta library with unique molecular identifiers. TCRdb re-analysed the PCR reads in MiXCR, keeping a single row per CDR3 protein. The table lists approximately 500,000 distinct CDR3 sequences, approximately 10% of them singletons. The material sequenced was PBMCs, taken before TCRalphabeta/CD19-depleted stem cell transplant. These receptors were collected from a child aged 2-15 years with inherited bone marrow failure, due to receive a stem cell transplant.

This clonotype was counted at least ten times. V usage is TRBV4-3 and J usage is TRBJ2-2; D assignment may be TRBD1 or TRBD2 (5 bases each). V shed 1 base and J shed 0 bases, with 9 bases lying between them. Germline-derived CDR1 and CDR2 are LGHNA and YSLEER. This CDR3 spans 16 amino acids. This CDR3 is CASSQVTGPNTGELFF. The CDR3 bases are TGCGCCAGCAGCCAAGTTACGGGGCCGAACACCGGGGAGCTGTTTTTT.

This clonotype was seen ten or more times. V is TRBV27 and J is TRBJ1-2; 9 nucleotides match TRBD1. Unmatched junction bases numbered 6, after V lost 3 bases and J lost 4 bases. Germline CDR1 is MNHEY and CDR2 is SMNVEV (reference sequence). The CDR3 covers 15 residues. The CDR3 region is CASSFVGTGTYGYTF. Written as DNA, the CDR3 is TGTGCCAGCAGTTTTGTGGGGACAGGGACCTATGGCTACACCTTC.

This clonotype has at least ten counts. The gene calls are TRBV13 and TRBJ2-7, with a tentative D call TRBD2 (5 bases). Germline CDR1 and CDR2: PRHDT and FYEKMQ (reference sequence). This CDR3 has 14 amino acids. Between the trimmed V and J ends, which lost 0 bases and 7 bases, there was a span of 13 bases. In DNA form, the CDR3 reads TGTGCCAGCAGCTTAGGCCGATCTAGCTGGGAGCAGTACTTC. This codes for CASSLGRSSWEQYF.

This clonotype was seen repeatedly, ten times or more. The gene calls are TRBV5-1 and TRBJ2-5, with D possibly being TRBD1 (6 bases). Trimming took off 3 bases at V and 4 bases at J, with 13 bases between the two ends. CDR3 length: 14 amino acids. Germline loops: CDR1 SGHRS, CDR2 YFSETQ. This CDR3 reads CASSSGGLSETQYF. The CDR3 DNA reads as TGCGCCAGCAGCTCTGGGGGCTTGTCAGAGACCCAGTACTTC.

This clonotype appeared many times. This sequence joins TRBV18 and TRBJ2-7; 9 bases line up with TRBD1. The CDR3 contains 14 residues. Trimming cost V 5 bases and J 2 bases; bases outside gene matches: 4. CDR1 KGHSH and CDR2 LQKENI come from the germline V gene. CDR3 bases: TGTGCCAGCTCAATGGGGACAGGGCCCTACGAGCAGTACTTC. Protein sequence: CASSMGTGPYEQYF.

This clonotype occurred many times. The V call is TRBV20-1, the J call TRBJ1-5, with D unclear. Germline V lookup: CDR1 DFQATT, CDR2 SNEGSKA (reference sequence). With 1 base removed from V and 6 bases from J, the gap between germline ends came to 10 bases. The CDR3 is 13 amino acids. The CDR3 protein is CSARALSGQPQHF. The CDR3, as DNA: TGCAGTGCTAGAGCCTTATCTGGTCAGCCCCAGCATTTT.

This clonotype was counted ten times or more. The CDR3: CASSLTVSAASEAFF. CDR3 sequence (DNA): TGTGCCAGCAGCTTGACAGTGTCGGCTGCAAGTGAAGCTTTCTTT. The chain carries TRBV7-8 and TRBJ1-1, with D tentatively TRBD1 (5 bases). The CDR3 totals 15 residues. Germline V gene sequence: CDR1 SGHVS, CDR2 FQNEAQ. V gave up 3 bases and J gave up 7 bases, with 18 bases separating them.

V usage is TRBV7-8 and J usage is TRBJ2-7; D not resolved. V was pared by 0 bases and J by 0 bases, with 6 bases between. The CDR3 loop spans 14 amino acids. CDR1 SGHVS and CDR2 FQNEAQ come from the germline V gene. CDR3 protein: CASSLASHSYEQYF. CDR3 DNA sequence: TGTGCCAGCAGCTTAGCGTCCCACTCCTACGAGCAGTACTTC.

This clonotype was picked up many times. V gene TRBV20-1 combines with J gene TRBJ2-3, with D unresolved. V was shortened by 4 bases and J by 8 bases, with 13 bases between the two germline ends. The germline V gene encodes CDR1 DFQATT and CDR2 SNEGSKA (reference sequence). This CDR3 is built from 12 residues. CDR3 DNA: TGCAGTGCTATTCGGGCGGTCGGTACGCAGTATTTT. It encodes CSAIRAVGTQYF.

This clonotype was counted many times. CDR3 loop: CASSPGDRGNTIYF. For the CDR3, the DNA is TGCGCCAGCAGCCCGGGGGATCGTGGAAACACCATATATTTT. V is TRBV5-1 and J is TRBJ1-3; possible D gene TRBD1, 5 bases. The ends were cut back, 4 bases at V and 3 bases at J, with 11 bases in the middle. Germline assignment: CDR1 SGHRS and CDR2 YFSETQ. CDR3 length equals 14 residues.

This clonotype occurred many times. The chain is built from TRBV29-1 and TRBJ1-1; a possible D gene is TRBD1 (6 bases). Between the trimmed V and J ends, which lost 5 bases and 2 bases, there was a span of 15 bases. Germline-derived CDR1 and CDR2 are SQVTM and ANQGSEA. This CDR3 has 14 amino acids. CDR3 DNA sequence: TGCAGCGTTTCAGGACAGACAACTAACACTGAAGCTTTCTTT. Translated, it gives CSVSGQTTNTEAFF.

This clonotype was seen at least ten times. V is TRBV5-4 and J is TRBJ2-2, with a possible D match to TRBD2 (5 bases). Germline lookup yields CDR1 SGHNT and CDR2 YYREEE (reference sequence). V lost 4 bases, J lost 3 bases, and 16 bases lay in between. There are 16 residues in the CDR3. CDR3 in amino acids: CASSQGMERDTGELFF. In nucleotides, the CDR3 is TGTGCCAGCAGCCAAGGGATGGAGAGGGACACCGGGGAGCTGTTTTTT.

This clonotype was seen repeatedly, ten times or more. The CDR3: CASSFTGIKQFF. Written as DNA, the CDR3 is TGTGCCAGCAGTTTTACCGGTATCAAGCAGTTCTTC. The chain couples TRBV12-3 or TRBV12-4 to TRBJ2-1; D is ambiguous. Trimming removed 3 bases at V and 11 bases at J, with 11 bases between. The CDR3 loop spans 12 amino acids.

This clonotype was counted at least ten times. The chain combines TRBV20-1 with TRBJ2-5; D call uncertain. V lost 4 bases and J 0 bases, leaving 9 bases between the germline ends. The CDR3 sequence is 13 residues long. Germline CDR1 DFQATT, CDR2 SNEGSKA (reference sequence). CDR3 coding DNA: TGCAGTGCTAAACTCGCGTACCAAGAGACCCAGTACTTC. This codes for CSAKLAYQETQYF.

This clonotype was counted at least ten times. Germline and junction disagree at one end, which may indicate a read error. J is TRBJ2-7 and V is TRBV5-6; D gene unclear. This CDR3 has 15 amino acids. Germline CDR1 reads SGHDT; CDR2 reads YYEEEE. As DNA, the CDR3 is TGTGCCAGCAGCTTCTTCCGTTCCGAGTTCTACGTGCAGTACTTC. Its protein product is CASSFFRSEFYVQYF.

At least ten counts were recorded for this clonotype. The rearrangement uses TRBV10-3 and TRBJ2-3; 7 nucleotides match TRBD1. Trimming took 8 bases from V and 0 from J; bases not matched to a gene: 2. The germline CDR1 and CDR2 sequences are ENHRY and SYGVKD. This CDR3 is built from 13 residues. The DNA for the CDR3 is TGTGCCATCGGACAGGAAAGCACAGATACGCAGTATTTT. Encoded protein: CAIGQESTDTQYF.

The table lists this clonotype with a few counts. The germline gene is not matched at one end of the junction; a read error may be the cause. The genes are TRBV2 and TRBJ2-2, with D tentatively TRBD1 or TRBD2 (6 bases each). CDR3 length: 14 amino acids. Germline V CDR1 and CDR2: SNHLY, FYNNEI. The CDR3, as DNA: TGTGCGAGCACGGGGGCTTCGAACACCGGGGAGCTGTTTTTT. Amino acids: CASTGASNTGELFF.

Comments on this clonotype: This may be a read error: a much more frequent sequence differs by one nucleotide. V is TRBV20-1 and J is TRBJ1-5; 7 positions agree with TRBD1. V lost 2 bases and J lost 9; bases outside the gene matches: 16. Germline CDR1 is DFQATT and CDR2 is SNEGSKA (reference sequence). CDR3 length equals 16 residues. The CDR3 protein is CSARPAVGQVIRPQHF. CDR3 coding DNA: TGCAGTGCTAGACCAGCAGTCGGACAGGTAATTCGGCCCCAGCATTTT.

This clonotype showed up just a few times. The chain recombines TRBV11-1 with TRBJ2-1, with TRBD1 identical over 8 bases. The germline CDR1 and CDR2 sequences are SGHAT and FQDESV (reference sequence). The CDR3 totals 19 residues. Losses at the gene ends were 2 bases for V and 0 bases for J; bases not matched to a gene: 12. The CDR3 loop is CASSLHSGQAINSYNEQFF. DNA for the CDR3: TGTGCCAGCAGCTTACATTCGGGACAGGCGATCAACTCCTACAATGAGCAGTTCTTC.

This clonotype appeared many times. This chain uses TRBV5-1 with TRBJ2-1; TRBD2 matches 12 bases. The CDR3 has 14 amino acids. The V segment lost 7 bases and the J segment 6 bases; nucleotides outside the gene matches: 5. The V gene's germline CDR1 is SGHRS and CDR2 YFSETQ. The CDR3, as DNA: TGCGCCAGCCTAGCGGGAGGGTCAGCCAATGAGCAGTTCTTC. It is translated as CASLAGGSANEQFF.

This clonotype was counted many times. The CDR3 DNA sequence: TGCGCCAGCAGCCATCGTTTCGGCTACGAGCAGTACTTC. Translating it yields CASSHRFGYEQYF. V and J are TRBV4-1 and TRBJ2-7; D gene unclear. The V end was cut by 3 bases, the J end by 3 bases, with 9 bases between. This CDR3 has 13 amino acids. Germline-derived CDR1 and CDR2 are MGHRA and YSYEKL.

This clonotype was counted ten times or more. V gene TRBV28 combines with J gene TRBJ2-1; tentative D call: TRBD1 (6 bases). The CDR3 has 13 amino acids. CDR1 and CDR2 (germline): MDHEN, SYDVKM. Trimming cost V 6 bases and J 5 bases, with 11 bases left between them. This CDR3 is CASRQGWDNEQFF. CDR3 bases: TGTGCCAGCAGACAGGGTTGGGACAATGAGCAGTTCTTC.

This clonotype was counted at least ten times. This rearrangement joins TRBV12-3 or TRBV12-4 to TRBJ1-2, with TRBD1 as a possible D gene (5 bases). V gave up 1 base and J gave up 3 bases, with 12 bases separating them. This CDR3 has 15 amino acids. DNA of the CDR3: TGTGCCAGCAGTTTAGGCGGGGGGACCTACTATGGCTACACCTTC. Protein product: CASSLGGGTYYGYTF.

The table lists this clonotype with many counts. This rearrangement joins TRBV7-9 to TRBJ1-3; D uncertain. The CDR3 is 17 amino acids. Germline V lookup: CDR1 SEHNR, CDR2 FQNEAQ (reference sequence). The ends were cut back, 1 base at V and 0 bases at J, with 13 bases in the middle. DNA for the CDR3: TGTGCCAGCAGCTTAGTGTGGGCAGTGAGCTCTGGAAACACCATATATTTT. It yields the protein CASSLVWAVSSGNTIYF.

The chain combines TRBV7-6 with TRBJ1-3; 7 positions agree with TRBD1. With 1 base clipped from V and 5 bases from J, the junction kept 14 bases outside the gene matches. The germline V gene encodes CDR1 SGHVS and CDR2 FNYEAQ. This CDR3 contains 18 residues. DNA for the CDR3: TGTGCCAGCAGCTTAGTCCCGCAAGGACCGGGACAGCGAAACACCATATATTTT. Its translation is CASSLVPQGPGQRNTIYF.